This T cell receptor (beta chain) was captured by sequencing in a study of cytomegalovirus exposure and HLA in healthy donors. Study details: T cells numbering around 200 million yielded approximately 100 million unique TCR beta sequences in an earlier analysis.

60 Vbeta and 13 Jbeta primers were used in PCR. Clones were sequenced by immunoSEQ multiplex PCR, and TCRdb holds only the in-frame ones, with some missing. This sample has around 200,000 clones, with about 88% found just once. Donors sampled were nominally healthy, though unrecorded immune exposures were likely. Losses at the gene ends were 4 bases for V and 1 base for J; bases not matched to a gene: 3. This CDR3 has 14 amino acids. Germline V gene lookup returns CDR1 MDHEN and CDR2 SYDVKM. Concerning this clone: No antigen is known for it.

Study observations and caveats: Earlier analysis looked at TCR beta V segments, and most were productive about 87% or about 30% of the time.

The clonotype was recovered from a woman aged 25 to 39 in good health and CMV-seronegative. The sequenced sample was PBMCs. The chain employs TRBV28 and TRBJ1-1, with 7 bases that match TRBD1. The CDR3 region has the DNA TGTGCCAGCAGTTGGAGGGGGCGGAACACTGAAGCTTTCTTT. It codes for CASSWRGRNTEAFF.